This paragraph covers one T cell receptor beta chain sequence. This entry belongs to a study of blood T cell repertoires in COVID-19. For the study at large: Sources were T cells, B-cell-depleted T cells, or PBMCs; the material itself was cDNA or gDNA.

The CDR3 runs 13 residues. Trimming pared 2 bases from V and 0 bases from J, leaving 5 bases between. The germline V gene encodes CDR1 SGHVS and CDR2 FQNEAQ. Assay: immunoSEQ multiplex PCR; the TCRdb copy retains only in-frame clones and omits some. In the table there are over 250,000 clones, around four fifths of which are singletons. This sequence originates from a woman aged 50 to 60 who had recovered from COVID-19. Sequences were obtained from peripheral blood. V gene TRBV7-8 combines with J gene TRBJ2-7; D gene unclear. The CDR3 sequence is CASSLTTSYEQYF. The CDR3 nucleotides read TGTGCCAGCAGCTTAACAACCTCCTACGAGCAGTACTTC.